These 17 T cell receptor beta chains share one sample of origin, sequenced in a study of identical twins. TCRdb reprocessed the 5' RACE reads with MiXCR, giving one entry per CDR3 protein. The table lists roughly 150,000 distinct CDR3 sequences, under 4.5% of them singletons, with 8.1% in the top ten. The sequenced sample was memory T cells sorted from blood. The receptors come from a young man in good health.

This clonotype was counted ten times or more. The chain recombines TRBV12-3 or TRBV12-4 with TRBJ2-1; 10 bases match TRBD2. The J segment lost 8 bases and the V segment lost 7 bases, leaving 8 bases of the junction unmatched. The length of the CDR3 is 14 residues. CDR3 loop: CASKDSGRAYEQFF. The CDR3 DNA sequence: TGTGCCAGCAAAGACAGCGGGAGGGCCTATGAGCAGTTCTTC.

Ten or more counts support this clonotype. V gene TRBV29-1 combines with J gene TRBJ2-2, with 9 bases matching TRBD1. CDR1 is SQVTM and CDR2 is ANQGSEA in the germline V gene. Trimming removed 4 bases from V and 4 bases from J; junction bases left unmatched: 7. The CDR3 length is 15 residues. The DNA for the CDR3 is TGCAGCGTTGGGTACGGGACAGGGCCCACCGGGGAGCTGTTTTTT. It translates to CSVGYGTGPTGELFF.

The V gene is TRBV28, the J gene TRBJ2-1; 10 nucleotides align to TRBD2. This CDR3 region has 15 residues. Germline assignment: CDR1 MDHEN and CDR2 SYDVKM. V dropped 2 bases and J dropped 10; count of bases not matched to a gene: 8. DNA of the CDR3: TGTGCCAGCAGTTTAATTGAAACTAGCGGGGAAGAGCAGTTCTTC. This codes for CASSLIETSGEEQFF.

This clonotype was counted many times. The V and J genes are TRBV4-3 and TRBJ2-1, with D unresolved. CDR1 is LGHNA, CDR2 YSLEER, per germline. The CDR3 runs to 15 residues. V shed 1 base and J shed 3 bases, with 10 bases lying between them. The CDR3: CASSQALESYNEQFF. For the CDR3, the DNA is TGCGCCAGCAGCCAAGCCCTCGAGAGCTACAATGAGCAGTTCTTC.

This clonotype was seen at least ten times. The chain carries TRBV12-3 or TRBV12-4 and TRBJ1-2, with D perhaps TRBD1 (5 bases). Trimming pared 7 bases from V and 6 bases from J, leaving 21 bases between. This CDR3 is built from 15 residues. The CDR3 region is CASNPGGRGGDGYTF. CDR3 coding DNA: TGTGCCAGCAACCCCGGAGGTAGGGGCGGCGATGGCTACACCTTC.

This clonotype was seen repeatedly, ten times or more. This chain uses TRBV27 with TRBJ1-2; D remains unclear. From germline, CDR1 is MNHEY and CDR2 SMNVEV (reference sequence). The CDR3 contains 13 residues. Trimming left V 2 bases short and J 2 bases short, with 6 bases between. In nucleotides, the CDR3 is TGTGCCAGCAGTTTAACACAGAACTATGGCTACACCTTC. Residues: CASSLTQNYGYTF.

This clonotype has a count of ten or more. The chain is built from TRBV11-1 and TRBJ2-2; tentatively, D is TRBD2 (6 bases). CDR3 size: 16 residues. Germline lookup yields CDR1 SGHAT and CDR2 FQDESV (reference sequence). V gave up 5 bases and J gave up 3 bases, with 16 bases separating them. The DNA of the CDR3 is TGTGCCAGCAGCAGACACCGCGGGAAGGACACCGGGGAGCTGTTTTTT. This sequence encodes CASSRHRGKDTGELFF.

This clonotype was counted at least ten times. The rearrangement joins TRBV7-8 to TRBJ2-3, with D tentatively TRBD2 (6 bases). CDR1 and CDR2 (germline): SGHVS, FQNEAQ. Trimming left V 5 bases short and J 10 bases short, with 13 bases between. The CDR3 covers 12 residues. The chain's CDR3 is CASSPSTSSQYF. DNA for the CDR3: TGTGCCAGCAGCCCCTCGACTAGTTCGCAGTATTTT. Drawing the rest from reference TRBV7-8 and TRBJ2-3, the complete variable domain is GAGVSQSPRYKVAKRGQDVALRCDPISGHVSLFWYQQALGQGPEFLTYFQNEAQLDKSGLPSDRFFAERPEGSVSTLKIQRTQQEDSAVYLCASSPSTSSQYFGPGTRLTVL.

This clonotype was seen only a few times. V and J are TRBV4-2 and TRBJ2-3; 10 positions match TRBD2. This CDR3 is 18 amino acids long. Trimming at V came to 0 bases and at J to 5 bases, leaving 11 bases not matched to a gene. Looked up from germline, CDR1 is LGHNA and CDR2 is YNFKEQ. The CDR3 DNA reads TGTGCCAGCAGCCAAGATTTTCGTCTAGCGGGAGTTAGAGATACGCAGTATTTT. Protein product: CASSQDFRLAGVRDTQYF.

This clonotype was recorded at least ten times. Since a much larger clone is just one base distant, this may be a read error. V and J are TRBV7-2 and TRBJ1-5; perhaps TRBD1 as D (6 bases). Per the germline V gene, CDR1 is SGHTA and CDR2 is FQGNSA. Between the trimmed V and J ends, which lost 5 bases and 5 bases, there was a span of 10 bases. The CDR3 contains 13 residues. The chain's CDR3 is CASSPSGDQPQHF. The CDR3 bases are TGTGCCAGCAGCCCGTCAGGGGATCAGCCCCAGCATTTT.

This clonotype was picked up a small number of times. The genes are TRBV11-2 and TRBJ2-2, with TRBD1 matching 9 bases. The CDR3 loop spans 15 amino acids. V gave up 6 bases and J gave up 4 bases; unmatched junction bases: 6. Germline values: CDR1 SGHAT, CDR2 FQNNGV. CDR3 in amino acids: CASRPGTGSTGELFF. For the CDR3, the DNA is TGTGCCAGCAGACCGGGGACAGGGTCCACCGGGGAGCTGTTTTTT. The full variable domain, completed using reference TRBV11-2 and TRBJ2-2, is EAGVAQSPRYKIIEKRQSVAFWCNPISGHATLYWYQQILGQGPKLLIQFQNNGVVDDSQLPKDRFSAERLKGVDSTLKIQPAKLEDSAVYLCASRPGTGSTGELFFGEGSRLTVL.

The table lists this clonotype with many counts. This rearrangement joins TRBV9 to TRBJ1-1; the D is unclear. Trimming stripped 3 bases from V and 6 bases from J, with 9 bases between. The length of the CDR3 is 12 residues. In germline, CDR1 is SGDLS, CDR2 YYNGEE. CDR3 residues: CASSAGEPEAFF. The DNA of the CDR3 is TGTGCCAGCAGCGCGGGAGAACCTGAAGCTTTCTTT.

Ten or more counts support this clonotype. The rearrangement joins TRBV24-1 to TRBJ2-5; weak D call: TRBD2 (5 bases). Germline CDR1 reads KGHDR; CDR2 reads SFDVKD. The CDR3 is 17 amino acids. V lost 4 bases and J lost 5, with 22 bases in between. CDR3 in amino acids: CATSDHGFGLDGETQYF. Here the CDR3 DNA reads TGTGCCACCAGTGACCATGGGTTTGGACTCGACGGGGAGACCCAGTACTTC.

In this sample, this clonotype turned up many times. CDR3 region: CASSFAGTGGADYGYTF. The CDR3, as DNA: TGTGCCAGCAGCTTCGCCGGGACAGGGGGCGCAGACTATGGCTACACCTTC. J is TRBJ1-2 and V is TRBV12-3 or TRBV12-4, with TRBD1 matching 12 bases. The J segment lost 3 bases and the V segment lost 6 bases, leaving 11 bases of the junction unmatched. This CDR3 spans 17 amino acids.

This clonotype was detected ten times or more. The J gene is TRBJ1-5, the V gene TRBV12-3 or TRBV12-4; D might be TRBD1 (5 bases). Trimming left V 8 bases short and J 2 bases short, with 13 bases between. The CDR3 has 14 amino acids. The CDR3 protein is CASHGGTGNQPQHF. The CDR3 DNA is TGTGCCAGCCATGGGGGGACTGGCAATCAGCCCCAGCATTTT.

This clonotype showed up many times. This chain connects TRBV27 to TRBJ2-5, with D possibly matching TRBD1 (6 bases). The CDR3 length is 12 residues. V gave up 9 bases and J gave up 6 bases, with 14 bases separating them. Germline V CDR1 and CDR2: MNHEY, SMNVEV (reference sequence). Here the CDR3 reads CARKGGSQTQYF. As DNA, the CDR3 is TGTGCCAGGAAAGGGGGTTCGCAGACCCAGTACTTC.

This clonotype was observed at least ten times. V gene TRBV14 combines with J gene TRBJ1-1; tentatively, D is TRBD1 (5 bases). Germline V CDR1 and CDR2: SGHDN, FVKESK. This CDR3 region has 15 residues. With 4 bases removed from V and 0 bases from J, the gap between germline ends came to 12 bases. The CDR3 nucleotides read TGTGCCAGCAGCCCCGAGGGGTATTTGAACACTGAAGCTTTCTTT. Protein: CASSPEGYLNTEAFF.